The subject of this entry is one T cell receptor beta chain. The data derive from a study of blood T cell repertoires in COVID-19. About the study: Collection of acute and convalescent COVID-19 samples took place in the United States, Italy and Spain. Nucleic acid was either cDNA or gDNA, and it came from T cells, B-cell-depleted T cells, or PBMCs.

Per the authors' pipeline: Amplification of reference gene primers was used by the study to estimate nucleated cell counts. Method: immunoSEQ multiplex PCR; TCRdb's copy keeps in-frame clones and lacks some. That table is the source of V, J and clone size, and D and trimming were worked out from the DNA. Of 130,000 or so clones in the sample, roughly 86% were seen once. This CDR3 has 16 residues. Germline assignment: CDR1 SGHDN and CDR2 FVKESK. V gave up 3 bases and J gave up 7 bases, with 19 bases separating them. Sequenced sample: peripheral blood. This rearrangement joins TRBV14 to TRBJ2-1; no definite D call. The receptor comes from a woman aged 45-59 years who had recovered from COVID-19. CDR3 loop: CASSQLEFPPSNEQFF. The CDR3 DNA reads as TGTGCCAGCAGCCAGTTGGAGTTTCCCCCCTCAAATGAGCAGTTCTTC.